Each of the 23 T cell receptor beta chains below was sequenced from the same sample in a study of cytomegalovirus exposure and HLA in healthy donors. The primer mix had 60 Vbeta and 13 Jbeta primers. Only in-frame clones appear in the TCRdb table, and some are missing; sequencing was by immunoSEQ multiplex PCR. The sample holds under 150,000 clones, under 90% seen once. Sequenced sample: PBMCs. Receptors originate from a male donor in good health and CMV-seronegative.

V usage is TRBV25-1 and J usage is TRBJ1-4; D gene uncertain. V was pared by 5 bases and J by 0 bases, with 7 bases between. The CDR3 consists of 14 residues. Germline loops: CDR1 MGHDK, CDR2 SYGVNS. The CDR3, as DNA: TGTGCCAGCAGTAAGCAAGCAACTAATGAAAAACTGTTTTTT. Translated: CASSKQATNEKLFF.

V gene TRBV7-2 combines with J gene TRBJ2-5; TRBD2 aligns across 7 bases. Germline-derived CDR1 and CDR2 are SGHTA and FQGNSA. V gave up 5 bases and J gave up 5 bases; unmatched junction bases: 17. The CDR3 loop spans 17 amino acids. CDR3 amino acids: CASSPQRELIILETQYF. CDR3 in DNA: TGTGCCAGCAGCCCCCAGCGGGAATTGATCATCTTGGAGACCCAGTACTTC.

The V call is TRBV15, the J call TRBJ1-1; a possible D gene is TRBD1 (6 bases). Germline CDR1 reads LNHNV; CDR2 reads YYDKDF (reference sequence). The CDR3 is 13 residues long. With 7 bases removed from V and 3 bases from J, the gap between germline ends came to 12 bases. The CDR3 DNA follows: TGTGCCACCAAGGAGGGGGGGGACACTGAAGCTTTCTTT. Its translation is CATKEGGDTEAFF.

CDR3 nucleotide sequence: TGTGCCAGCAGTCCCCCCAATGGAAGAGGCTCAAAATCAGGGGAGCTGTTTTTT. This sequence encodes CASSPPNGRGSKSGELFF. The rearrangement links TRBV28 to TRBJ2-2; D ambiguous. V was shortened by 5 bases and J by 8 bases, with 27 bases between the two germline ends. This CDR3 has 18 amino acids. Per germline, CDR1 MDHEN and CDR2 SYDVKM.

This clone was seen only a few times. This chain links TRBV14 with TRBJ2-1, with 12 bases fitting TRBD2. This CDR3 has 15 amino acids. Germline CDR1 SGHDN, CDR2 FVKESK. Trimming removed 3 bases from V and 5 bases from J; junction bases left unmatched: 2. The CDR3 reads CASSHGLAGNNEQFF. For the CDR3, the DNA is TGTGCCAGCAGCCATGGACTAGCGGGAAACAATGAGCAGTTCTTC.

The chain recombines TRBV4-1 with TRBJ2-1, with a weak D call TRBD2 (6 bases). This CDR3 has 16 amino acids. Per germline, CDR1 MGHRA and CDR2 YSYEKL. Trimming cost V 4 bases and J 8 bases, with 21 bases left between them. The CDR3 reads CASSPDVWTNGDEQFF. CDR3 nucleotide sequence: TGCGCCAGCAGCCCGGACGTTTGGACTAACGGGGATGAGCAGTTCTTC.

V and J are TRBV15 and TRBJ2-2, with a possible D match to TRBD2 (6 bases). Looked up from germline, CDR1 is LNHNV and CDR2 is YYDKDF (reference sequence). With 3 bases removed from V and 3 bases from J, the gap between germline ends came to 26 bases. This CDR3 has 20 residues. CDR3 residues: CATSRQQALDQRAHTGELFF. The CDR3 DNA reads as TGTGCCACCAGCAGGCAACAGGCCTTAGATCAGCGGGCTCACACCGGGGAGCTGTTTTTT.

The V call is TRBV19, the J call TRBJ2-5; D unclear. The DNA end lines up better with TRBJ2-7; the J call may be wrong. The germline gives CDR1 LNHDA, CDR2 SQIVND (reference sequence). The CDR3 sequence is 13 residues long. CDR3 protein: CASSRAHAYEQYF. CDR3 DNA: TGTGCCAGTAGTAGGGCGCATGCCTACGAGCAGTACTTC.

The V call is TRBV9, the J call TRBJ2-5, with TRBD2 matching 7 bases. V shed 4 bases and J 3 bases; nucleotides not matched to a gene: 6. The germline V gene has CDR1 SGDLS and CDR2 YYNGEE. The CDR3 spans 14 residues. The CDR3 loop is CASSSKLAKETQYF. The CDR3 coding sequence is TGTGCCAGCAGCTCAAAACTAGCGAAAGAGACCCAGTACTTC.

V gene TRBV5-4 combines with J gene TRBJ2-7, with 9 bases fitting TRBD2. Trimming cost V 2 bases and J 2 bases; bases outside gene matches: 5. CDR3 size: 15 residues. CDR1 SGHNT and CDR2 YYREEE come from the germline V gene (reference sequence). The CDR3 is CASSFSSGATYEQYF. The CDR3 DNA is TGTGCCAGCAGCTTCTCTAGCGGGGCTACCTACGAGCAGTACTTC.

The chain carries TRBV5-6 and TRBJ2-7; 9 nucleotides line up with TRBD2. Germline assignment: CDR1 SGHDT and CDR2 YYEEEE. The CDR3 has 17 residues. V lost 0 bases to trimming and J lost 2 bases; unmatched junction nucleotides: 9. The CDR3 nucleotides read TGTGCCAGCAGCTTGGGTTTGGCGGGAGGGCCTACCTACGAGCAGTACTTC. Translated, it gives CASSLGLAGGPTYEQYF.

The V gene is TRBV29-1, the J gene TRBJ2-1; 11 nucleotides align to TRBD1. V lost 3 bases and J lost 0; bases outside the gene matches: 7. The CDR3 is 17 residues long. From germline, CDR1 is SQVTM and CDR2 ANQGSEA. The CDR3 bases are TGCAGCGTTGAGGGGACAGGGGGGCCGAGCTCCTACAATGAGCAGTTCTTC. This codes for CSVEGTGGPSSYNEQFF.

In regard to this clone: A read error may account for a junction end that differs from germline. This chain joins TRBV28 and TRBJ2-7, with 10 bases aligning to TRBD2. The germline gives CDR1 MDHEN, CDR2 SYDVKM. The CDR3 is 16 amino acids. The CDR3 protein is CASSLWGSGRSGEQYF. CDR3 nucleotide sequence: TGTGCCAGCAGTCTATGGGGTAGCGGGAGGTCCGGCGAGCAGTACTTC.

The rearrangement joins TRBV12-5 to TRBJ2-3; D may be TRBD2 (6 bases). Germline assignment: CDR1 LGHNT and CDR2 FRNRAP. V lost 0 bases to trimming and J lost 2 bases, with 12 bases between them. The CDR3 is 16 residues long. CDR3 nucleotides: TGTGCTAGTGGTTTGGTAATGGGCGGGGACACAGATACGCAGTATTTT. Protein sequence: CASGLVMGGDTDTQYF.

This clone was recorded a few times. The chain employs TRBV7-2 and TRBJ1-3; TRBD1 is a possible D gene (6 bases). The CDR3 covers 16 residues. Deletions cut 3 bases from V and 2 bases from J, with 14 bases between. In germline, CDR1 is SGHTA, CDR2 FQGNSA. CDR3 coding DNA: TGTGCCAGCAGCTTTCTCGGGACACTAGCTGGAAACACCATATATTTT. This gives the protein CASSFLGTLAGNTIYF.

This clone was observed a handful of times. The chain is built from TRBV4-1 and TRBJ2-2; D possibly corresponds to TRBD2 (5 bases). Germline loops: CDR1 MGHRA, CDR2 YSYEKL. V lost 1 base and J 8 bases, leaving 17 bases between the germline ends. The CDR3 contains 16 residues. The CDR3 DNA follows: TGCGCCAGCAGCCAAGTTTACACTCCGGAGGCAGGGGAGCTGTTTTTT. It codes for CASSQVYTPEAGELFF.

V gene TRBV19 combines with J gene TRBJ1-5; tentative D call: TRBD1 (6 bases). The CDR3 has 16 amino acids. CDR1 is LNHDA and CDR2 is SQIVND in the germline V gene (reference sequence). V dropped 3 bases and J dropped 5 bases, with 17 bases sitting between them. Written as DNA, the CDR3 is TGTGCCAGTAGTATCTTTAGGGGGGGCTCCGATCAGCCCCAGCATTTT. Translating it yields CASSIFRGGSDQPQHF.

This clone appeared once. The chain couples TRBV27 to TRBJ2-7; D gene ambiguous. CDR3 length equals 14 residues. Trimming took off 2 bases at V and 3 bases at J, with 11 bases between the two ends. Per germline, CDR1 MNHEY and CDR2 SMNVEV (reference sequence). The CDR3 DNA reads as TGTGCCAGCAGTTTAGCTCGTTCAGACTACGAGCAGTACTTC. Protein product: CASSLARSDYEQYF.

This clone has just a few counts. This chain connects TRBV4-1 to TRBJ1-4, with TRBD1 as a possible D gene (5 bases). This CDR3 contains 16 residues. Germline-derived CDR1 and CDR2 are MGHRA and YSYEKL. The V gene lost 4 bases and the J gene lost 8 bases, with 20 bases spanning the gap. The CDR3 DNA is TGCGCCAGCAGCCTTATCTTCGGCAGGGAGGAGGAAAAACTGTTTTTT. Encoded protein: CASSLIFGREEEKLFF.

CDR3: CAGERDNNYGYTF. CDR3 nucleotides: TGTGCCGGCGAACGGGACAATAACTATGGCTACACCTTC. This chain connects TRBV25-1 to TRBJ1-2; TRBD1 might be the D (6 bases). The V end was cut by 11 bases, the J end by 1 base, with 14 bases between. The germline V gene has CDR1 MGHDK and CDR2 SYGVNS. The CDR3 contains 13 residues.

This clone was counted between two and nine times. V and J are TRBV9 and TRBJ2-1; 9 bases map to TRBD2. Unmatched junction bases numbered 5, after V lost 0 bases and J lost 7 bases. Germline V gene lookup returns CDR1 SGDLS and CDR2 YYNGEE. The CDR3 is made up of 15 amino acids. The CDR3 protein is CASSVGLAGENEQFF. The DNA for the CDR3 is TGTGCCAGCAGCGTAGGGTTAGCGGGAGAGAATGAGCAGTTCTTC.

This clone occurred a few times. CDR3 coding DNA: TGTGCCAGCAGTTCCCCTCTAGCGGGAGTCTACAATGAGCAGTTCTTC. Its protein is CASSSPLAGVYNEQFF. The V and J genes are TRBV28 and TRBJ2-1, with TRBD2 matching 10 bases. Germline V gene data show CDR1 as MDHEN and CDR2 as SYDVKM. The CDR3 spans 16 residues. V was pared by 4 bases and J by 3 bases, with 6 bases of the junction left unmatched.

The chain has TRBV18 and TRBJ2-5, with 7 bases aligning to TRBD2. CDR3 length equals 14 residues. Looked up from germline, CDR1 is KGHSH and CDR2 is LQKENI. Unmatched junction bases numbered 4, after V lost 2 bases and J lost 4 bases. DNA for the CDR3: TGTGCCAGCTCACCAGCCGCTAGCGGAGAGACCCAGTACTTC. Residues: CASSPAASGETQYF.